These 23 T cell receptor beta chains were sequenced from one sample in a study of blood T cell repertoires in COVID-19. Assay: immunoSEQ multiplex PCR; the TCRdb copy retains only in-frame clones and omits some. The table lists some 96,000 clones, around four fifths of them singletons. The material sequenced was peripheral blood. The receptors were gathered from a man in his fifties or sixties with active or convalescent COVID-19.

This chain links TRBV2 with TRBJ2-2; 8 bases line up with TRBD1. With V trimmed by 10 bases and J by 5 bases, 6 bases remained unmatched. Germline V lookup: CDR1 SNHLY, CDR2 FYNNEI. This CDR3 has 13 residues. The CDR3 region has the DNA TGTGCCACAGGACAGGGAGAGACCGGGGAGCTGTTTTTT. It yields the protein CATGQGETGELFF.

The V call is TRBV7-8, the J call TRBJ2-7; D remains unclear. This CDR3 is built from 12 residues. Deletions cut 4 bases from V and 2 bases from J, with 6 bases between. Germline-derived CDR1 and CDR2 are SGHVS and FQNEAQ. In DNA form, the CDR3 reads TGTGCCAGCAGCTCCAACACCTACGAGCAGTACTTC. This codes for CASSSNTYEQYF. The entire variable domain, with the rest obtained from reference TRBV7-8 and TRBJ2-7, is as follows: GAGVSQSPRYKVAKRGQDVALRCDPISGHVSLFWYQQALGQGPEFLTYFQNEAQLDKSGLPSDRFFAERPEGSVSTLKIQRTQQEDSAVYLCASSSNTYEQYFGPGTRLTVT.

The chain is built from TRBV24-1 and TRBJ2-5, with 7 positions matching TRBD1. Per the germline V gene, CDR1 is KGHDR and CDR2 is SFDVKD. The junction had 10 bases not matched to a gene; V was cut back by 3 bases and J by 4 bases. The CDR3 totals 16 residues. The CDR3 nucleotides read TGTGCCACCAGTGATCCGTCGACAGGGTGGACAGAGACCCAGTACTTC. It yields the protein CATSDPSTGWTETQYF.

V gene TRBV10-3 combines with J gene TRBJ2-5, with 7 bases lining up with TRBD2. CDR1 and CDR2 from the germline V gene are ENHRY and SYGVKD. V gave up 6 bases and J gave up 2 bases; unmatched junction bases: 6. CDR3 length: 14 residues. In nucleotides, the CDR3 is TGTGCCATCAGGGAAGGGAGGGGACAAGAGACCCAGTACTTC. Its protein product is CAIREGRGQETQYF.

As concerns this clone: Additional DNA sequences in this sample encode the identical CDR3. The V call is TRBV5-1, the J call TRBJ2-5, with 13 bases fitting TRBD2. Looked up from germline, CDR1 is SGHRS and CDR2 is YFSETQ. The ends lost 0 bases at V and 5 bases at J; junction bases unmatched: 1. The CDR3 has 15 residues. This chain's CDR3 is CASSLVLAGGETQYF. The CDR3 DNA is TGCGCCAGCAGCTTGGTACTAGCGGGAGGGGAGACCCAGTACTTC.

The chain carries TRBV19 and TRBJ2-7; 9 bases line up with TRBD1. CDR3 size: 13 residues. The germline V gene has CDR1 LNHDA and CDR2 SQIVND (reference sequence). V shed 3 bases, J shed 4 bases, and the junction held 1 base outside the gene matches. CDR3 residues: CASSIGQGYEQYF. In nucleotides, the CDR3 is TGTGCCAGTAGTATTGGACAGGGGTACGAGCAGTACTTC.

CDR3 bases: TGCGCCAGCAGTGAAGGGACAGGGAACACCGGGGAGCTGTTTTTT. Translation: CASSEGTGNTGELFF. This sequence joins TRBV10-1 and TRBJ2-2; 8 bases fit TRBD1. Germline V gene lookup returns CDR1 WNHNN and CDR2 SYGVQD (reference sequence). The CDR3 covers 15 residues. Losses at the gene ends were 3 bases for V and 1 base for J; bases not matched to a gene: 1.

This rearrangement joins TRBV5-1 to TRBJ1-5; D might be TRBD1 (5 bases). This CDR3 comprises 15 residues. Trimming removed 4 bases at V and 4 bases at J, with 15 bases between. CDR1 SGHRS and CDR2 YFSETQ come from the germline V gene. DNA of the CDR3: TGCGCCAGCAGCCCGACTGGGGCTTGGAATCAGCCCCAGCATTTT. Translation gives CASSPTGAWNQPQHF.

The V and J genes are TRBV9 and TRBJ2-5; 10 positions agree with TRBD2. J was trimmed by 4 bases and V by 0 bases; bases with no gene match: 6. Germline V gene lookup returns CDR1 SGDLS and CDR2 YYNGEE. CDR3 length: 16 amino acids. The CDR3 loop reads CASSVAGLAGVETQYF. CDR3 DNA: TGTGCCAGCAGCGTAGCTGGCCTAGCGGGAGTAGAGACCCAGTACTTC.

The sample holds a few counts of this clone. The chain is built from TRBV24-1 and TRBJ2-3; 9 bases map to TRBD1. Germline-derived CDR1 and CDR2 are KGHDR and SFDVKD. There are 12 residues in the CDR3. V shed 11 bases, J shed 4 bases, and the junction held 3 bases outside the gene matches. As DNA, the CDR3 is TGTGCCAAAAGACAGGGGGCAGATACGCAGTATTTT. Amino acids: CAKRQGADTQYF.

The chain uses TRBV4-1 and TRBJ2-2, with D possibly TRBD2 on 6 matching bases. CDR1 and CDR2 from the germline V gene are MGHRA and YSYEKL. This CDR3 region has 14 residues. Trimming took 1 base from V and 6 from J, leaving 9 bases between them. The CDR3: CASSQGGGSGELFF. CDR3 in DNA: TGCGCCAGCAGCCAAGGTGGGGGGTCCGGGGAGCTGTTTTTT.

CDR3 DNA: TGTGCCAGCAGCCAAGGGGGCGTCGAGCAGTACTTC. Protein sequence: CASSQGGVEQYF. The chain carries TRBV7-6 and TRBJ2-7, with 7 bases fitting TRBD1. Looked up from germline, CDR1 is SGHVS and CDR2 is FNYEAQ. The CDR3 is 12 residues long. V shed 5 bases, J shed 6 bases, and the junction held 4 bases outside the gene matches.

This clone was found once. CDR3 DNA sequence: TGTGCCAGCAGCGCTCCCTTGACAGGGTGGGATGGAAACACCATATATTTT. Translated, it gives CASSAPLTGWDGNTIYF. The chain employs TRBV9 and TRBJ1-3; 7 bases are shared with TRBD1. Looked up from germline, CDR1 is SGDLS and CDR2 is YYNGEE. The CDR3 consists of 17 residues. The junction had 12 bases not matched to a gene; V was cut back by 3 bases and J by 3 bases.

The chain recombines TRBV19 with TRBJ2-1; TRBD1 matches at 7 bases. Germline V gene sequence: CDR1 LNHDA, CDR2 SQIVND (reference sequence). The V gene end was trimmed by 4 bases and the J gene end by 5 bases; junction bases not matched to a gene: 14. The CDR3 consists of 17 residues. The CDR3 is CASSTLGQEASHNEQFF. The DNA of the CDR3 is TGTGCCAGTAGTACCCTAGGACAGGAGGCTTCCCACAATGAGCAGTTCTTC. The full variable domain, completed using reference TRBV19 and TRBJ2-1, is DGGITQSPKYLFRKEGQNVTLSCEQNLNHDAMYWYRQDPGQGLRLIYYSQIVNDFQKGDIAEGYSVSREKKESFPLTVTSAQKNPTAFYLCASSTLGQEASHNEQFFGPGTRLTVL.

The V and J genes are TRBV11-2 and TRBJ1-5; no clear D. This CDR3 region has 14 residues. Per the germline V gene, CDR1 is SGHAT and CDR2 is FQNNGV. V lost 5 bases, J lost 9 bases, and 17 bases lay in between. The CDR3 reads CASSVDMTGSPQHF. DNA for the CDR3: TGTGCCAGCAGCGTTGACATGACGGGATCGCCCCAGCATTTT.

This rearrangement joins TRBV4-1 to TRBJ1-3; tentatively, D is TRBD1 (5 bases). This CDR3 region has 16 residues. Germline CDR1 is MGHRA and CDR2 is YSYEKL. V shed 0 bases and J shed 4 bases, with 13 bases lying between them. The CDR3 protein is CASSQDRGGSGNTIYF. The CDR3 nucleotides read TGCGCCAGCAGCCAAGATCGGGGGGGTTCGGGAAACACCATATATTTT.

This chain connects TRBV6-5 to TRBJ1-2, with a weak D call TRBD1 (5 bases). The CDR3 sequence is 14 residues long. Trimming pared 6 bases from V and 6 bases from J, leaving 17 bases between. Germline lookup yields CDR1 MNHEY and CDR2 SVGAGI. CDR3 bases: TGTGCCAGCAGCCGCGCGGGGGGATTGGATGGCTACACCTTC. Translated: CASSRAGGLDGYTF.

The chain uses TRBV27 and TRBJ2-1, with 7 nucleotides matching TRBD1. The CDR3 is 14 residues long. CDR1 is MNHEY, CDR2 SMNVEV, per germline (reference sequence). V trimming: 6 bases; J trimming: 8 bases; junction bases outside the gene matches: 10. The CDR3 is CASSGAQTGDEQFF. The CDR3 DNA is TGTGCCAGCAGCGGGGCCCAAACAGGGGATGAGCAGTTCTTC.

The chain employs TRBV30 and TRBJ1-2; the D gene is possibly TRBD1 (5 bases). Germline CDR1 and CDR2: GTSNPN and SVGIG (reference sequence). The ends were cut back, 1 base at V and 2 bases at J, with 14 bases in the middle. CDR3 size: 15 residues. The CDR3 reads CAWSGVTGGNYGYTF. In DNA, the CDR3 is TGTGCCTGGAGTGGGGTTACGGGGGGGAACTATGGCTACACCTTC. Full variable domain (missing parts from reference TRBV30 and TRBJ1-2): SQTIHQWPATLVQPVGSPLSLECTVEGTSNPNLYWYRQAAGRGLQLLFYSVGIGQISSEVPQNLSASRPQDRQFILSSKKLLLSDSGFYLCAWSGVTGGNYGYTFGSGTRLTVV.

This chain links TRBV24-1 with TRBJ2-2; 7 nucleotides match TRBD1. V trimming: 0 bases; J trimming: 0 bases; junction bases outside the gene matches: 3. Germline V gene lookup returns CDR1 KGHDR and CDR2 SFDVKD. The CDR3 length is 17 residues. CDR3 sequence reads: CATSDLQGDTNTGELFF. DNA for the CDR3: TGTGCCACCAGTGATTTGCAGGGGGATACGAACACCGGGGAGCTGTTTTTT.

This clone was observed a single time. V usage is TRBV19 and J usage is TRBJ2-7; tentative D call: TRBD2 (5 bases). Trimming removed 3 bases at V and 1 base at J, with 10 bases between. Germline CDR1 LNHDA, CDR2 SQIVND (reference sequence). The CDR3 has 14 amino acids. DNA of the CDR3: TGTGCCAGTAGTATCGGGGTTGATTCCTACGAGCAGTACTTC. Translated, it gives CASSIGVDSYEQYF.

The DNA of the CDR3 is TGTGCCAGCAGCTCTGCGGGGAGCGGGAGGGCCCTTAGCAATGAGCAGTTCTTC. As protein: CASSSAGSGRALSNEQFF. The chain employs TRBV9 and TRBJ2-1, with 10 bases that match TRBD2. This CDR3 has 18 amino acids. With V trimmed by 4 bases and J by 6 bases, 16 bases remained unmatched. Per the germline V gene, CDR1 is SGDLS and CDR2 is YYNGEE.

This chain uses TRBV5-1 with TRBJ2-5, with TRBD1 identical over 9 bases. The V segment lost 4 bases and the J segment 5 bases; nucleotides outside the gene matches: 12. The CDR3 sequence is 16 residues long. CDR1 is SGHRS, CDR2 YFSETQ, per germline. In nucleotides, the CDR3 is TGCGCCAGCAGCCCAGGTTCAACAGGGGGCTTTGAGACCCAGTACTTC. It is translated as CASSPGSTGGFETQYF.